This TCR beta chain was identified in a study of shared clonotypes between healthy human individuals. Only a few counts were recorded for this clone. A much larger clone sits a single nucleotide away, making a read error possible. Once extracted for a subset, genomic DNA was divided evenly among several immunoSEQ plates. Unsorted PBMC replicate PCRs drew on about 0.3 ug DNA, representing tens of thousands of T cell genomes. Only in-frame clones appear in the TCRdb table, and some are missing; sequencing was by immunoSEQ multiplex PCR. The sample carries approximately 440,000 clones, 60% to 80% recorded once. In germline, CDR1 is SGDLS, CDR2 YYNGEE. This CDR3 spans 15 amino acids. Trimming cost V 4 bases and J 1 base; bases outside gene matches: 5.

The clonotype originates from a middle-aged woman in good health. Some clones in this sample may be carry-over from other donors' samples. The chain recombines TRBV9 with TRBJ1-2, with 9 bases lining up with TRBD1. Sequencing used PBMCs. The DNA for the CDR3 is TGTGCCAGCAGCCCAACGACAGGGGGTAACTATGGCTACACCTTC. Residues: CASSPTTGGNYGYTF.